The 7 T cell receptor beta chains reported below all come from one sample, sequenced in a study of cytomegalovirus exposure and HLA in healthy donors. The PCR used 60 Vbeta and 13 Jbeta primers. The protocol was immunoSEQ multiplex PCR, while the TCRdb copy is restricted to in-frame clones and leaves out a portion. The sample gives approximately 160,000 clones, around 80% of which show up once; roughly 0.76% is in the top ten. The sequencing sample was made of PBMCs. The receptors shown here come from a female donor in good health and CMV-seronegative.

This clone appeared a few times. The DNA of the CDR3 is TGTGCCAGCAGTGGCTCCGCAGGGGGCTCCTACGAGCAGTACTTC. Translation: CASSGSAGGSYEQYF. This chain links TRBV6-1 with TRBJ2-7; 7 positions match TRBD1. Germline V gene lookup returns CDR1 MNHNS and CDR2 SASEGT. With V trimmed by 4 bases and J by 0 bases, 6 bases remained unmatched. CDR3 length equals 15 residues.

This chain uses TRBV28 with TRBJ1-1; 9 bases match TRBD1. V lost 2 bases, J lost 0 bases, and 7 bases stayed unmatched. The CDR3 consists of 17 residues. Germline V CDR1 and CDR2: MDHEN, SYDVKM. DNA for the CDR3: TGTGCCAGCAGTTTAATGGGTGGGGACAGGGTGAACACTGAAGCTTTCTTT. It yields the protein CASSLMGGDRVNTEAFF.

This clone was picked up a small number of times. The chain links TRBV6-4 to TRBJ1-2, with a possible D match to TRBD1 (6 bases). In germline, CDR1 is MRHNA, CDR2 SNTAGT. The CDR3 is 15 residues long. V lost 0 bases to trimming and J lost 2 bases, with 10 bases between them. DNA of the CDR3: TGTGCCAGCAGTGACTCTAACAGGGCCAACTATGGCTACACCTTC. It encodes CASSDSNRANYGYTF.

J is TRBJ1-2 and V is TRBV6-1; possible D gene TRBD1, 5 bases. The germline V and J ends were trimmed by 5 bases and 8 bases, with 15 bases remaining between them. The CDR3 runs 13 residues. Germline V gives CDR1 MNHNS, CDR2 SASEGT. The chain's CDR3 is CASSQQEGRGYTF. CDR3 nucleotide sequence: TGTGCCAGCAGTCAACAGGAGGGCAGGGGCTACACCTTC.

V gene TRBV5-4 combines with J gene TRBJ2-3; 11 nucleotides match TRBD2. Looked up from germline, CDR1 is SGHNT and CDR2 is YYREEE (reference sequence). With V trimmed by 3 bases and J by 0 bases, 6 bases remained unmatched. The length of the CDR3 is 17 residues. CDR3 residues: CASSYQGLAASTDTQYF. The CDR3 bases are TGTGCCAGCAGCTACCAGGGACTAGCGGCAAGCACAGATACGCAGTATTTT.

This clone was detected only a few times. The rearrangement links TRBV19 to TRBJ1-1; TRBD1 is a possible D gene (5 bases). V lost 6 bases to trimming and J lost 5 bases, with 28 bases between them. The germline gives CDR1 LNHDA, CDR2 SQIVND (reference sequence). The CDR3 is made up of 18 amino acids. CDR3 loop: CASSKGVGGGKVGTEAFF. CDR3 nucleotides: TGTGCCAGTAGCAAAGGGGTGGGTGGGGGGAAGGTCGGAACTGAAGCTTTCTTT. The full variable domain, completed using reference TRBV19 and TRBJ1-1, is DGGITQSPKYLFRKEGQNVTLSCEQNLNHDAMYWYRQDPGQGLRLIYYSQIVNDFQKGDIAEGYSVSREKKESFPLTVTSAQKNPTAFYLCASSKGVGGGKVGTEAFFGQGTRLTVV.

The gene calls are TRBV9 and TRBJ2-7, with TRBD1 matching over 8 bases. The length of the CDR3 is 15 residues. The germline V gene encodes CDR1 SGDLS and CDR2 YYNGEE. Unmatched junction bases numbered 7, after V lost 3 bases and J lost 2 bases. The CDR3 region is CASSAQQGGPYEQYF. The CDR3 region has the DNA TGTGCCAGCAGCGCACAACAGGGGGGCCCCTACGAGCAGTACTTC.